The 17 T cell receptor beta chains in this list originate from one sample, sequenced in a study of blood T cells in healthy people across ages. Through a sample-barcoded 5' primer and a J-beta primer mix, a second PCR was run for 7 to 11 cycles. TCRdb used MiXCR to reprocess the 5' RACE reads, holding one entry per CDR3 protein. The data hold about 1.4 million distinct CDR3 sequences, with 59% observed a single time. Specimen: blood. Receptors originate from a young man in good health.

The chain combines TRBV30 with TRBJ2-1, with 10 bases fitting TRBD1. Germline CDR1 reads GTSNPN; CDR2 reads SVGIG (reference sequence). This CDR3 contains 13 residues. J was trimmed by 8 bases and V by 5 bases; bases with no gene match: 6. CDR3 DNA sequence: TGTGCCTGGCGGGACAGGGGATTTCATGAGCAGTTCTTC. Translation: CAWRDRGFHEQFF. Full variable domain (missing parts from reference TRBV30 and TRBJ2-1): SQTIHQWPATLVQPVGSPLSLECTVEGTSNPNLYWYRQAAGRGLQLLFYSVGIGQISSEVPQNLSASRPQDRQFILSSKKLLLSDSGFYLCAWRDRGFHEQFFGPGTRLTVL.

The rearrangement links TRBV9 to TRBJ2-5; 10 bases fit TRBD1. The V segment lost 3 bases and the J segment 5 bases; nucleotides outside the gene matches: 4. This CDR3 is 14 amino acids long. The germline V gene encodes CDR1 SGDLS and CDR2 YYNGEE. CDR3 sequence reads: CASSATGGRETQYF. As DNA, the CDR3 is TGTGCCAGCAGCGCGACAGGGGGCCGCGAGACCCAGTACTTC. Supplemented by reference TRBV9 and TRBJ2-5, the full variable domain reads DSGVTQTPKHLITATGQRVTLRCSPRSGDLSVYWYQQSLDQGLQFLIQYYNGEERAKGNILERFSAQQFPDLHSELNLSSLELGDSALYFCASSATGGRETQYFGPGTRLLVL.

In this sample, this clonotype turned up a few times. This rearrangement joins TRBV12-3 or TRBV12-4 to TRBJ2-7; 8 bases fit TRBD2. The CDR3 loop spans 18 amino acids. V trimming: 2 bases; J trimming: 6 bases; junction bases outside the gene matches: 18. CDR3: CASSLLPGGGRFSGEQYF. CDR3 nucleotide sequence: TGTGCCAGCAGTTTACTCCCTGGTGGCGGGAGGTTTTCAGGCGAGCAGTACTTC.

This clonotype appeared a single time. The DNA of the CDR3 is TGTGCCAGCAGTTCCCCGTCACCCCTCCACTTT. It translates to CASSSPSPLHF. The chain employs TRBV28 and TRBJ1-6; D call uncertain. The CDR3 runs to 11 residues. Germline CDR1 is MDHEN and CDR2 is SYDVKM. V was trimmed by 4 bases and J by 10 bases, leaving 5 bases between them.

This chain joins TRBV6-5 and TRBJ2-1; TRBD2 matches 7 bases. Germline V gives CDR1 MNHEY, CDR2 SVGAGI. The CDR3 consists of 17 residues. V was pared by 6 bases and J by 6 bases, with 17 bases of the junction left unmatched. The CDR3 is CASRLRSTSRSGNEQFF. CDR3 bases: TGTGCCAGCAGACTCCGTTCGACTAGCAGGTCAGGCAATGAGCAGTTCTTC.

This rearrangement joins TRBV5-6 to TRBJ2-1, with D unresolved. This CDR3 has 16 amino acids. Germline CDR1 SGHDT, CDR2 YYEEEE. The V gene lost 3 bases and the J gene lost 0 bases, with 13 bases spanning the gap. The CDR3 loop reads CASSSLRVGSYNEQFF. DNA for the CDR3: TGTGCCAGCAGCTCCCTTCGGGTAGGCTCCTACAATGAGCAGTTCTTC.

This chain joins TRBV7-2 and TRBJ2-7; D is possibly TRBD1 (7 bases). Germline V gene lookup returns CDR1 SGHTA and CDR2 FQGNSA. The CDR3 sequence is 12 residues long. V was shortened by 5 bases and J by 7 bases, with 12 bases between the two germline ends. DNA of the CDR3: TGTGCCAGCAGCAACTCAGGGGGGGAGCAGTACTTC. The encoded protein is CASSNSGGEQYF.

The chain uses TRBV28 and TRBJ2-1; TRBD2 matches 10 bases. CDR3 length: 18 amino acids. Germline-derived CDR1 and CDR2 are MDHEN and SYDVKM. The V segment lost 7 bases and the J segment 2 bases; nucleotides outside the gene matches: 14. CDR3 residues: CASIETGRTSGTYNEQFF. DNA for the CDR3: TGTGCCAGCATAGAGACAGGGCGGACTAGCGGCACCTACAATGAGCAGTTCTTC.

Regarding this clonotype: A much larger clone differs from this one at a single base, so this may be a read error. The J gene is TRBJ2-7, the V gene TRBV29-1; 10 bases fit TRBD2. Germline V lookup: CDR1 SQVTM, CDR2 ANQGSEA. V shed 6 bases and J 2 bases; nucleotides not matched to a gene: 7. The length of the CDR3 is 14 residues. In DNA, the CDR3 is TGCAGCGTCGCCAGGACTAGCGGTGCCTACGAGCAGTACTTC. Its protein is CSVARTSGAYEQYF.

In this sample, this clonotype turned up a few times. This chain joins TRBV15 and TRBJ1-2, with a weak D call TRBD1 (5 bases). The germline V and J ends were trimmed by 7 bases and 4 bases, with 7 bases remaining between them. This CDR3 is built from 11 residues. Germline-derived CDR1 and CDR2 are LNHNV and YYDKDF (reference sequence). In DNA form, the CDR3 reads TGTGCCACCAATGGGGGCTATGGCTACACCTTC. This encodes CATNGGYGYTF.

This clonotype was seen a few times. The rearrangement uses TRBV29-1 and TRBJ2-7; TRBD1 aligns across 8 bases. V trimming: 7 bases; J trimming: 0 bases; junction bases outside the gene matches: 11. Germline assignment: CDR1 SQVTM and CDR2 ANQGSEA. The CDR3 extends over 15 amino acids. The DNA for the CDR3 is TGCAGCGCGACAGGGGACGCCTCAAGCTCCTACGAGCAGTACTTC. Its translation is CSATGDASSSYEQYF.

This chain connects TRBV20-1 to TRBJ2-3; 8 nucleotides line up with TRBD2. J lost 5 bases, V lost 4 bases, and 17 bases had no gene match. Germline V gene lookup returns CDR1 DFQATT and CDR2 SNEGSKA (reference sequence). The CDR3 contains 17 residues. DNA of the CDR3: TGCAGTGCTAAATCCCTGCAGCTAGCGGGTAGTGGAGATACGCAGTATTTT. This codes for CSAKSLQLAGSGDTQYF.

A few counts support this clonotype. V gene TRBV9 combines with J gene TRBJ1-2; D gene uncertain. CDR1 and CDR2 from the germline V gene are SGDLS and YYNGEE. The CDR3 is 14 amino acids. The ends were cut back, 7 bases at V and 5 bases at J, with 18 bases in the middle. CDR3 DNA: TGTGCCAGCGGAGAGCAGCCTTTCAAATATGGCTACACCTTC. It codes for CASGEQPFKYGYTF.

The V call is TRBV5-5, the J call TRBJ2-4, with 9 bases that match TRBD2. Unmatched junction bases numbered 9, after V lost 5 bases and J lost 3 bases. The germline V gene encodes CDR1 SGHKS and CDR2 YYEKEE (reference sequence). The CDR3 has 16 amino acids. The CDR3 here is CASRGVAGVSKNIQYF. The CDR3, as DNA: TGTGCCAGCAGGGGAGTAGCGGGGGTGAGCAAAAACATTCAGTACTTC.

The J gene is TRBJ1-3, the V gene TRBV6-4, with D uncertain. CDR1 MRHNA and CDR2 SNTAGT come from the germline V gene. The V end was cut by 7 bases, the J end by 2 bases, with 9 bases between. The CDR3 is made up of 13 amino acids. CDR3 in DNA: TGTGCCAGCAACCTCATACCTGGAAACACCATATATTTT. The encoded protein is CASNLIPGNTIYF.

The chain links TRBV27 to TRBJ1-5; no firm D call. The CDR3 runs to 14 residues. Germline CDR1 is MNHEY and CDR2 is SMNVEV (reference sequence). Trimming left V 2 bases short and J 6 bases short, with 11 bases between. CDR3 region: CASSLSQFGQPQHF. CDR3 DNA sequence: TGTGCCAGCAGTTTAAGTCAGTTCGGTCAGCCCCAGCATTTT.

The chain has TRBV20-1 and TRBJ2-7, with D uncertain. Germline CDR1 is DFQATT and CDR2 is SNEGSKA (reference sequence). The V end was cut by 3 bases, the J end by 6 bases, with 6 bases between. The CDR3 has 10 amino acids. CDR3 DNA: TGCAGTGCTAGGGCACGCGAGCAGTACTTC. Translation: CSARAREQYF.